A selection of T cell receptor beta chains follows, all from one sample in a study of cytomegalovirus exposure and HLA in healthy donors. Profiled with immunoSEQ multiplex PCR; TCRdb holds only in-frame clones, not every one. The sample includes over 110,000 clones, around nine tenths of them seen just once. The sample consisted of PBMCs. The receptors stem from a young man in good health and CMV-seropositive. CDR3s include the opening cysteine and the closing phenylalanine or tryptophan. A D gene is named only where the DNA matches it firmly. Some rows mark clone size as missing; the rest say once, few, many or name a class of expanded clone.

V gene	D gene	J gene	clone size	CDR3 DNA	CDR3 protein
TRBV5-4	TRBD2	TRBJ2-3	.	TGTGCCAGCAGCCCCGGACTAGCGGGACCGGGGACGCAGTATTTT	CASSPGLAGPGTQYF
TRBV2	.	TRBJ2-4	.	TGTGCCAGCAGCGGCAGGACAGACGTAGCCAAAAACATTCAGTACTTC	CASSGRTDVAKNIQYF
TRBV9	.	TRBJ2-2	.	TGTGCCAGCAGCCTCAGGGTGAACACCGGGGAGCTGTTTTTT	CASSLRVNTGELFF
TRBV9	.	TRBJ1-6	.	TGTGCCAGCAGCCTCTGGGGGGAGAATTCACCCCTCCACTTT	CASSLWGENSPLHF
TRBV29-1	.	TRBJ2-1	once	TGCAGCGTTGCCAGGGGTTATGGCTCCTACAATGAGCAGTTCTTC	CSVARGYGSYNEQFF
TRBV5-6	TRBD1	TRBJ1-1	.	TGTGCCAGCAGCTTGACAGGGGCGCAAGGGAACACTGAAGCTTTCTTT	CASSLTGAQGNTEAFF
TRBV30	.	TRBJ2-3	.	TGTGCCTGGAGTTCAGTGAGCGCAGATACGCAGTATTTT	CAWSSVSADTQYF
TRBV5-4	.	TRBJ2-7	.	TGTGCCAGCAGCTTGGCCGACAGGTCCTACGAGCAGTACTTC	CASSLADRSYEQYF
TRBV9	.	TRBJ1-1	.	TGTGCCAGCAGCGTACAGGGGAACACTGAAGCTTTCTTT	CASSVQGNTEAFF
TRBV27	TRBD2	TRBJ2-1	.	TGTGCCAGCAGAATAGCGGGAGGGGTGGTCTACAATGAGCAGTTCTTC	CASRIAGGVVYNEQFF
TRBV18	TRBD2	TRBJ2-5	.	TGTGCCAGCTCACCACCATTTCGACTAGCGGGAGGAATCCAAGAGACCCAGTACTTC	CASSPPFRLAGGIQETQYF
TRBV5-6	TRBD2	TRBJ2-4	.	TGTGCCAGCAGCTTGGGAGCGGGACAAAACATTCAGTACTTC	CASSLGAGQNIQYF
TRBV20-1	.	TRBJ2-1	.	TGCAGTGCACAATCGGGGGATGAGCAGTTCTTC	CSAQSGDEQFF
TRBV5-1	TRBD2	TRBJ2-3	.	TGCGCCAGCAGCTTGCCCCTAATACTAGCGGGAGGCACAGATACGCAGTATTTT	CASSLPLILAGGTDTQYF
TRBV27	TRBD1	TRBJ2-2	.	TGTGCCAGCAGTCCAGGGACAGGTCTAAACACCGGGGAGCTGTTTTTT	CASSPGTGLNTGELFF
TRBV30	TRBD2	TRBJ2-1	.	TGTGCCTGGAGTGTACTAGCGGGAACCTACAATGAGCAGTTCTTC	CAWSVLAGTYNEQFF
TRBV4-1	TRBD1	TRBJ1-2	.	TGCGCCAGCAACCCGGACAGGGCACACTATGGCTACACCTTC	CASNPDRAHYGYTF
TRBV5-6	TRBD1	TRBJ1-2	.	TGTGCCAGCAGCTTAAGGCCGGGACAGGGTTATGGCTACACCTTC	CASSLRPGQGYGYTF
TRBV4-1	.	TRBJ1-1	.	TGCGCCAGCACCCCGGGGGGAGGGACTGAAGCTTTCTTT	CASTPGGGTEAFF
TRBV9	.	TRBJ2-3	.	TGTGCCAGCAGCGGGGCCAGCCACACAGATACGCAGTATTTT	CASSGASHTDTQYF
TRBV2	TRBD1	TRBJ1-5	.	TGTGCCAGCAGTGTTTTAGCAGGACAGGGGAATCAGCCCCAGCATTTT	CASSVLAGQGNQPQHF
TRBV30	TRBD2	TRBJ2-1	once	TGTGCCTGGAGTTTCCGACGTCTCCTACTAGCGGGAGTCGACAATGAGCAGTTCTTC	CAWSFRRLLLAGVDNEQFF
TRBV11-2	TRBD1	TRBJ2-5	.	TGTGCCAGCAGCTCCGGGACAGGCTCCGGTCGAGAGACCCAGTACTTC	CASSSGTGSGRETQYF
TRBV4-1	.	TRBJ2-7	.	TGCGCCAGCAGCCAACCCCTGCAGAGGGCCGAGCAGTACTTC	CASSQPLQRAEQYF
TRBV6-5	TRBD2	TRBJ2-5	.	TGTGCCAGCAGTATTAGCGGGGGGGCTGGAGAGACCCAGTACTTC	CASSISGGAGETQYF
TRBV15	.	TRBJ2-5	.	TGTGCCACCAGCAGATTGCAGGGGCAAGAGACCCAGTACTTC	CATSRLQGQETQYF
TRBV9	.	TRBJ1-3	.	TGTGCCAGCAGCGTAACAGTTACCTCTGGAAACACCATATATTTT	CASSVTVTSGNTIYF
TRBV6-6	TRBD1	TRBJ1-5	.	TGTGCCAGCAGTTACGAGGGGGCGAATCAGCCCCAGCATTTT	CASSYEGANQPQHF
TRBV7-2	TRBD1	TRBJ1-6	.	TGTGCCAGCAGCGTCAGACAGGGCTATAATTCACCCCTCCACTTT	CASSVRQGYNSPLHF
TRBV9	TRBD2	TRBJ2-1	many	TGTGCCAGCAGGCCTCAAAATAGCGGGAAGCGGAGTGAGCAGTTCTTC	CASRPQNSGKRSEQFF
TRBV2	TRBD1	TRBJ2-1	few	TGTGCCAGCAGGACCGGGACAGGGGACGTCAATGAGCAGTTCTTC	CASRTGTGDVNEQFF
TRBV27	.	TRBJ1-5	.	TGTGCCAGCAGTTTATCCGGGGGTTGGGGCGGTCAGCCCCAGCATTTT	CASSLSGGWGGQPQHF
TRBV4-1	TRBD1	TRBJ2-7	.	TGCGCCAGCAGCCAAGTGACAGGGCGCTACGAGCAGTACTTC	CASSQVTGRYEQYF
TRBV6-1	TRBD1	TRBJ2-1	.	TGTGCCACACCGACAGGGCTCTTCTACAATGAGCAGTTCTTC	CATPTGLFYNEQFF
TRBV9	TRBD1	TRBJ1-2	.	TGTGCCAGCAGCGTAGCCGGATTTACCGCAGGGGGCGCGGACTATGGCTACACCTTC	CASSVAGFTAGGADYGYTF
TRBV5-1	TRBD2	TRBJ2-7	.	TGCGCCAGCAAACATAGCGGGGGGGCCTACGAGCAGTACTTC	CASKHSGGAYEQYF
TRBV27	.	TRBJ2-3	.	TGTGCCAGCACCTCCGGGACTAGCACAGATACGCAGTATTTT	CASTSGTSTDTQYF
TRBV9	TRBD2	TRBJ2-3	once	TGTGCCAGCAGCGTAAACGGGAGGGCGGCAGATACGCAGTATTTT	CASSVNGRAADTQYF
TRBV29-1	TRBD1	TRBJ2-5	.	TGCAGCGTTGCCAGGGACAGTACCGAGACCCAGTACTTC	CSVARDSTETQYF
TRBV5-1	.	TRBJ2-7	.	TGCGCCAGCAGCGTCGGTCTATCGTCCTACGAGCAGTACTTC	CASSVGLSSYEQYF
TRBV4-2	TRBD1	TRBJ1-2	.	TGTGCCAGCAGCCAGATGGGACAGGGGAATATTAACTATGGCTACACCTTC	CASSQMGQGNINYGYTF
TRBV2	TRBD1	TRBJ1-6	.	TGTGCCAGCCGCCTAACCGGGACAGAAAATTCACCCCTCCACTTT	CASRLTGTENSPLHF
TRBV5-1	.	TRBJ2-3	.	TGCGCCAGCAGGGACAGTAGCACAGATACGCAGTATTTT	CASRDSSTDTQYF
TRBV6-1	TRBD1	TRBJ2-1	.	TGTGCCAGCAGTCGGGACAGGGATTACAATGAGCAGTTCTTC	CASSRDRDYNEQFF
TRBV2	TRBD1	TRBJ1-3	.	TGTGCCAGCAGCACCGGGACAGGGGGCTTCTCTGGAAACACCATATATTTT	CASSTGTGGFSGNTIYF
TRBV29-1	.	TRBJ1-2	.	TGCAGCGTAAGAGGGTCATGGGGTCGAGACCGGTCGGGGGATGGCTACACCTTC	CSVRGSWGRDRSGDGYTF
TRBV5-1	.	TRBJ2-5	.	TGCGCCAGCAGCGGGGGGAACGAAGAGACCCAGTACTTC	CASSGGNEETQYF
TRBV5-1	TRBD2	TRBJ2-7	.	TGCGCCAGCAGCTTGAGAGCTAGCGGAGACTACGAGCAGTACTTC	CASSLRASGDYEQYF
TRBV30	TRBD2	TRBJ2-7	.	TGTGCCTGCCGGGAGGGGAGAAACTACGAGCAGTACTTC	CACREGRNYEQYF
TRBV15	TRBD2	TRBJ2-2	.	TGTGCCACCACACCTAAATTAGCGGGGGCCCCGCTCTTGAACACCGGGGAGCTGTTTTTT	CATTPKLAGAPLLNTGELFF
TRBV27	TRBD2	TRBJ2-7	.	TGTGCCAGCAGTTTATCTGGGGGGGGCTCCTACGAGCAGTACTTC	CASSLSGGGSYEQYF
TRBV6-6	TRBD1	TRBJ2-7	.	TGTGCCAGCAGTTTCGATAGGACAGGATACGAGCAGTACTTC	CASSFDRTGYEQYF
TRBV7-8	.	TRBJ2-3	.	TGTGCCAGCAGCTTACTCACGCGGCGTGTACGGGATACGCAGTATTTT	CASSLLTRRVRDTQYF
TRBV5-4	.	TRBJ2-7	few	TGTGCCAGCAGCTTGAATACCTACGAGCAGTACTTC	CASSLNTYEQYF
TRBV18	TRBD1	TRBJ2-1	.	TGTGCCAGCTCACCCTCCGGGACAGGGGATTACAATGAGCAGTTCTTC	CASSPSGTGDYNEQFF
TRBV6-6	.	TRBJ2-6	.	TGTGCCAGCAGTTCAACGGGTACTGGGGCCAACGTCCTGACTTTC	CASSSTGTGANVLTF
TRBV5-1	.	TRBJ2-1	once	TGCGCCAGCAGCCACGGACATGACTCCTACAATGAGCAGTTCTTC	CASSHGHDSYNEQFF
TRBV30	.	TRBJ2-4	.	TGTGCCTGGAGTTACCACAGGGTATCGGACATTCAGTACTTC	CAWSYHRVSDIQYF
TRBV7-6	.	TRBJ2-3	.	TGTGCCAGCAGCTTGCTAGCCTCGGATACGCAGTATTTT	CASSLLASDTQYF
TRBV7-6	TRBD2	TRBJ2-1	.	TGTGCCAGCAGCTTAGAGGCTAGCGGATACAATGAGCAGTTCTTC	CASSLEASGYNEQFF